This TCR beta chain was found in a study of blood T cells in healthy people across ages. Findings and caveats of the study: Aged donors had fewer naive CD4+ cells and lower diversity than long-lived donors.

This clonotype was counted only a few times. The antigen remains unidentified. A J-beta primer mix and a sample-barcoded 5' primer were used in a second PCR of about 7 to 12 cycles. From the 5' RACE reads, TCRdb called clonotypes with MiXCR, one entry per CDR3 protein. Of hundreds of thousands of distinct CDR3 sequences listed, around 24% are singletons. V lost 6 bases, J lost 6 bases, and 12 bases lay in between. This CDR3 has 12 residues. Germline lookup yields CDR1 DFQATT and CDR2 SNEGSKA (reference sequence). Another study also made use of these data, one on T cells of mothers and their children.

Sequences were obtained from blood. The clonotype was recovered from a boy younger than 18 in good health. V gene TRBV20-1 combines with J gene TRBJ2-1, with D hard to call. CDR3 sequence (DNA): TGCAGTGCAACTGGGCGGAGCAATGAGCAGTTCTTC. It yields the protein CSATGRSNEQFF.